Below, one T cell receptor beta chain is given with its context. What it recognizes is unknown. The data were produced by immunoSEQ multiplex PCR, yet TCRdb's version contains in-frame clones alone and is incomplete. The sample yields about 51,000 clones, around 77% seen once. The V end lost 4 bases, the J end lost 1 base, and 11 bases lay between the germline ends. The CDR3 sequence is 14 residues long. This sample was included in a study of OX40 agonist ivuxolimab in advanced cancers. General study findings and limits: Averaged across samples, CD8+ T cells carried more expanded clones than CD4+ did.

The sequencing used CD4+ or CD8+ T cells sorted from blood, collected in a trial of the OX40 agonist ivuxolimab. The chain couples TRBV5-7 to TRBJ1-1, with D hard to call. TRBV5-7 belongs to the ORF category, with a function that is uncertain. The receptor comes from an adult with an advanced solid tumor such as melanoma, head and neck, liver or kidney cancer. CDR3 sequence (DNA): TGTGCCAGCAGCCTTGGTCATAGGAACACTGAAGCTTTCTTT. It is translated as CASSLGHRNTEAFF.